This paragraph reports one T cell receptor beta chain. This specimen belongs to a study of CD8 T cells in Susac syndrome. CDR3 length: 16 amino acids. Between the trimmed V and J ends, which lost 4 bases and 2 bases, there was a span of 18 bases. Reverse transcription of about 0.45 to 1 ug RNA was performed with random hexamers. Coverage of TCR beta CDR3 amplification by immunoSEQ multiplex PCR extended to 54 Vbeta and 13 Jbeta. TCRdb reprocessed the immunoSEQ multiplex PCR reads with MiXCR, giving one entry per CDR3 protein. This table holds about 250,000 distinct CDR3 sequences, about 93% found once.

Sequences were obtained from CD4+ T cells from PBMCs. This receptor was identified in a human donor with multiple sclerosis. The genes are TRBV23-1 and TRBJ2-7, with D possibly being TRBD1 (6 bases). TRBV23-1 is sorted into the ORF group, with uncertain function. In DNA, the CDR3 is TGCGCCAGCAGTCGCCGAGGGACACCCGAGGCCTACGAGCAGTACTTC. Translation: CASSRRGTPEAYEQYF.